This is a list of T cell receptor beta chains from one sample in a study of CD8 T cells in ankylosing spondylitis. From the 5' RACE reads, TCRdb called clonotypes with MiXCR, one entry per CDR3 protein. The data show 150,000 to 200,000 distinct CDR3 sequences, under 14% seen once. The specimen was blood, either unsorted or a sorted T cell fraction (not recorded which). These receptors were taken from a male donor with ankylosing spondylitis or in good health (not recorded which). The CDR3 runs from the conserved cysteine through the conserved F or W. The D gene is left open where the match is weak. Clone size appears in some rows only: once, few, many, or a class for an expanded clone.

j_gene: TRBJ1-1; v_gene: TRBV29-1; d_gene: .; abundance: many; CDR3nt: TGCAGCGTTGAGGTGTCAGGGGTCACCTCGAACACTGAAGCTTTCTTT; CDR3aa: CSVEVSGVTSNTEAFF
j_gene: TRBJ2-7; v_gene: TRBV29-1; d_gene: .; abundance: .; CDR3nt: TGCAGCGCCCACGACGGCGGTACCTACGAGCAGTACTTC; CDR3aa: CSAHDGGTYEQYF
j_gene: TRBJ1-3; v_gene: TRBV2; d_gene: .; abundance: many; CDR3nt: TGTGCCAGCAGAGGAGCAGGGACAATATCTGGAAACACCATATATTTT; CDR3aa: CASRGAGTISGNTIYF
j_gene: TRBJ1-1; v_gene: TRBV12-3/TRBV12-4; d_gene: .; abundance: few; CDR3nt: TGTGCCAGCAGTTTGTTCAGCGGAGACACTGAAGCTTTCTTT; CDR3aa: CASSLFSGDTEAFF
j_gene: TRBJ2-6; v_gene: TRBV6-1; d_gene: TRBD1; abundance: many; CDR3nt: TGTGCCAGCAACTCATTGACAGGGGGTCGCTCTGGGGCCAACGTCCTGACTTTC; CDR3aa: CASNSLTGGRSGANVLTF
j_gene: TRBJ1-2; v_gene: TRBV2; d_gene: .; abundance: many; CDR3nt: TGTGCCAGCAGTGAACGGATAAACTATGGCTACACCTTC; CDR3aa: CASSERINYGYTF
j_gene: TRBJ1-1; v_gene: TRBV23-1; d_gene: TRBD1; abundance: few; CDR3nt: TGCGCCAGCAGTCAAGCTCAGACCGGGACAGTGGACACTGAAGCTTTCTTT; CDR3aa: CASSQAQTGTVDTEAFF
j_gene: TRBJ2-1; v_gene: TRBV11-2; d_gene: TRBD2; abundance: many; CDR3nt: TGTGCCAGCAGCTTAGATCTCGGGACTAGCGGGAGAGTAAACAATGAGCAGTTCTTC; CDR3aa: CASSLDLGTSGRVNNEQFF
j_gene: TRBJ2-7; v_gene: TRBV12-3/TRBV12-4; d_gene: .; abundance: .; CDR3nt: TGTGCCAGCAGTTTTGGAATTCCCCCCTACGAGCAGTACTTC; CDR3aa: CASSFGIPPYEQYF
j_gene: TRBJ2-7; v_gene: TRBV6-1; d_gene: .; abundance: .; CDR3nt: TGTGCCAGCAGTGCCGCATCAGGGGCCCTAGCCGAGCAGTACTTC; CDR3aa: CASSAASGALAEQYF
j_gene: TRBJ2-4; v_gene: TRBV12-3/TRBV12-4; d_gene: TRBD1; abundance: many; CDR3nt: TGTGCCGTACAGGGGGCCAAAAACATTCAGTACTTC; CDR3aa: CAVQGAKNIQYF
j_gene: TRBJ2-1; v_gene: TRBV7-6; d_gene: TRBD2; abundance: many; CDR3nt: TGTGCCAGCAGCTCCCTGACTAAGCGGGGGGATCTGTTCTTC; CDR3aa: CASSSLTKRGDLFF
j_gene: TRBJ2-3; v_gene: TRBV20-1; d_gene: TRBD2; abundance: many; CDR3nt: TGCAGTTCACTAGCGGGGGGCACAGATACGCAGTATTTT; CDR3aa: CSSLAGGTDTQYF
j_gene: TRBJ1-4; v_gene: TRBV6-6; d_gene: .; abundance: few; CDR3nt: TGTGCCAGCAGTTACTCAGGATCGGAGTTACCAGTTGGTTTT; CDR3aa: CASSYSGSELPVGF
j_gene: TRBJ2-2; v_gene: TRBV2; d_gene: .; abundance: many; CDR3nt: TGTGCCAGCAGTGAAGCGCTTAGAACCGGGGAGCTGTTTTTT; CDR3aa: CASSEALRTGELFF
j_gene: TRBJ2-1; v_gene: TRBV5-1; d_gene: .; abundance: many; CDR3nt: TGCGCCAGCAGCTCGGGACGGGAATACAATGAGCAGTTCTTC; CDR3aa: CASSSGREYNEQFF
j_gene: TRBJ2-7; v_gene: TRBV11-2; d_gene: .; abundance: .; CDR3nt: TGTGCCAGCAGCTTAGCGGCGGGGTGGGGCGAGCAGTACTTC; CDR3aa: CASSLAAGWGEQYF
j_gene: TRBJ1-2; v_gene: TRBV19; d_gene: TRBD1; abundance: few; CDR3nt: TGTGCCAGTAGTTTGCGTCCGGGACAGGCGACCCTTAACTATGGCTACACCTTC; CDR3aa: CASSLRPGQATLNYGYTF
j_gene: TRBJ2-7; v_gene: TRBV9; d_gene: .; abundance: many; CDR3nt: TGTGCCAGCAGCCCCCAGCCAGTTGGCGAGCAGTACTTC; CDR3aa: CASSPQPVGEQYF
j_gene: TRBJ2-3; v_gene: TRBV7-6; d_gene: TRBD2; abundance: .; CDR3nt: TGTGCCAGCAGCCTTTTAGCGGGAGATGGCACAGATACGCAGTATTTT; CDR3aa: CASSLLAGDGTDTQYF
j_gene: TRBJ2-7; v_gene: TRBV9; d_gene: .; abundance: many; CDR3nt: TGTGCCAGCAGCGCCTCCGGGACGCCTCATTTGGACTACGAGCAGTACTTC; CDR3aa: CASSASGTPHLDYEQYF
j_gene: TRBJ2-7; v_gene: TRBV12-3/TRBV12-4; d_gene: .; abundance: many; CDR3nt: TGTGCCAGCAGTTTGACGGCTAGCAGCCTCTACGAGCAGTACTTC; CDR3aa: CASSLTASSLYEQYF
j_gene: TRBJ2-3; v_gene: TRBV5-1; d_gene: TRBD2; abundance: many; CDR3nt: TGCGCCAGCAGCTCCCCCCGGCTAGCGGGGAGCACAGATACGCAGTATTTT; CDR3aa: CASSSPRLAGSTDTQYF
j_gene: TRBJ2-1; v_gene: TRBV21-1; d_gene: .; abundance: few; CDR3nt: TGTGCCAGCAGCAAAGTATCCTACAATGAGCAGTTCTTC; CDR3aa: CASSKVSYNEQFF
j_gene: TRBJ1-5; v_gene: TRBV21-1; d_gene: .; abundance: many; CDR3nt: TGTGCCAGCAGCGAACCTACCCCCAATCAGCCCCAGCATTTT; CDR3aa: CASSEPTPNQPQHF
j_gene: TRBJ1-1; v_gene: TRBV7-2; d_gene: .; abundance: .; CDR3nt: TGTGCCAGCAGCTCACTACTGCGGGGGAACACTGAAGCTTTCTTT; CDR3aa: CASSSLLRGNTEAFF
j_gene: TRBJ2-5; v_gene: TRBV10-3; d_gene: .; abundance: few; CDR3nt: TGTGCCATCAGTGCGTTTCTTCAAGAGACCCAGTACTTC; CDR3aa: CAISAFLQETQYF
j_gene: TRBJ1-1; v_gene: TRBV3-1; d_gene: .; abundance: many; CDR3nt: TGTGCCAGCAGCCAGTCCGGGACTCTGAACACTGAAGCTTTCTTT; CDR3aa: CASSQSGTLNTEAFF
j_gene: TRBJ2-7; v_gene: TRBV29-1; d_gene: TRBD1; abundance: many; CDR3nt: TGCAGCGCGACAGGGATTTACGAGCAGTACTTC; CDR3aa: CSATGIYEQYF
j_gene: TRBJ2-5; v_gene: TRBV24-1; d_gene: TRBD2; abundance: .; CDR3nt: TGTGCCACCAGTGATTTCAAGTTCGGGGGGGACCAAGAGACCCAGTACTTC; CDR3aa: CATSDFKFGGDQETQYF
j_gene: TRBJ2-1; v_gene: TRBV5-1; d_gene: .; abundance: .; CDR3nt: TGCGCCAGCAGCCCCTCGACGGGGAATTCCTACAATGAGCAGTTCTTC; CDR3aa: CASSPSTGNSYNEQFF
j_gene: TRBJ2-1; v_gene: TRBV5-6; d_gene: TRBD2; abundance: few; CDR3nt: TGTGCCAGCAGCTTGTGGACTAGCGGGACGGTGCATGAGCAGTTCTTC; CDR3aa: CASSLWTSGTVHEQFF
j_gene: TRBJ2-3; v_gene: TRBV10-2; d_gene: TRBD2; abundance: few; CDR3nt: TGCGCCAGCAGGGGGACTAGCAGTGCCACAGATACGCAGTATTTT; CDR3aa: CASRGTSSATDTQYF
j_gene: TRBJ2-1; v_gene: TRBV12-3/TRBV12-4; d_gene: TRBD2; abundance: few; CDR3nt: TGTGCCAGCAACCCGGGGACTAGCGGATACAATGAGCAGTTCTTC; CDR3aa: CASNPGTSGYNEQFF
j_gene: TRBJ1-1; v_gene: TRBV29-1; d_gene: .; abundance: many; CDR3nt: TGCAGTGCCGCGGGGGGGCGGGGCACTGAAGCTTTCTTT; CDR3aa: CSAAGGRGTEAFF
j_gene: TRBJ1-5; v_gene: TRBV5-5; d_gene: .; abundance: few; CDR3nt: TGTGCCAGCAGCTTCCTCGGGGGGGCAGGGCAGCCCCAGCATTTT; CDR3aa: CASSFLGGAGQPQHF
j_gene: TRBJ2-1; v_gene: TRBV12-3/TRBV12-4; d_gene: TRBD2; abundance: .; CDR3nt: TGTGCCAGCAGTTTAGGGGGCGGGGGGGCTGCTGAGCAGTTCTTC; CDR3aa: CASSLGGGGAAEQFF
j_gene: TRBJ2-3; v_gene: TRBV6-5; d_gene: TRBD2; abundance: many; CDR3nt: TGTGCCAGCAGTTACTCACCAGCGGGGGACACAGATACGCAGTATTTT; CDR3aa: CASSYSPAGDTDTQYF
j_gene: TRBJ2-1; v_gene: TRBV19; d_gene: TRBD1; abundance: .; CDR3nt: TGTGCCAGTAGTAGACAGGGCGGTGAGCAGTTCTTC; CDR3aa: CASSRQGGEQFF
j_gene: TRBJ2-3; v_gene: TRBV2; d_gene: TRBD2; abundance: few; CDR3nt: TGTGCCAGCAGTCCACGGACTAGCGCGAGCACAGATACGCAGTATTTT; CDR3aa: CASSPRTSASTDTQYF
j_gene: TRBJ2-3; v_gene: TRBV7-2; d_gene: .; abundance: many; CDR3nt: TGTGCCAGCAGTTTAGCGGAAGTTACGCAGTATTTT; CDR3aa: CASSLAEVTQYF
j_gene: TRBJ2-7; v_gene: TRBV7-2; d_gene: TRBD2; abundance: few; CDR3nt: TGTGCCAGCAGCCGAGACGGGACTAGCGCAGAAGGGCAGTACTTC; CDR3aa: CASSRDGTSAEGQYF
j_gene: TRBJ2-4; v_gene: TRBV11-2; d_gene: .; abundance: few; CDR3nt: TGTGCCAGCAGCCCTCGAAAGATGGGGGCTCGAGGGGCCAAAAACATTCAGTACTTC; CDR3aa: CASSPRKMGARGAKNIQYF
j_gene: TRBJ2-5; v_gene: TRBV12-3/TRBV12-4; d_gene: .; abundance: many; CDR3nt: TGTGCCAGCAGTTCGACAGTGAACCAAGAGACCCAGTACTTC; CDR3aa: CASSSTVNQETQYF
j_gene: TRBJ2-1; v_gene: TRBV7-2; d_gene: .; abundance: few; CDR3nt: TGTGCCAGCAGCTTAACACATGAGCAGTTCTTC; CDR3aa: CASSLTHEQFF
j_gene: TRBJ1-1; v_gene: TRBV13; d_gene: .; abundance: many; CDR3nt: TGTGCCAGCAGCTTAAAAGGGATAAGGACTGAAGCTTTCTTT; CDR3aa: CASSLKGIRTEAFF
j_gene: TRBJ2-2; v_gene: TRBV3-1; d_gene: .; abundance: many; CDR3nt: TGTGCCAGCAGCCCTTGGACAGAGAACGGGGAGCTGTTTTTT; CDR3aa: CASSPWTENGELFF
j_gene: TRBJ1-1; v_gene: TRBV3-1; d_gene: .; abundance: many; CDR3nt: TGTGCCAGCAGTCGCTCGGGGGGGGACACTGAAGCTTTCTTT; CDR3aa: CASSRSGGDTEAFF
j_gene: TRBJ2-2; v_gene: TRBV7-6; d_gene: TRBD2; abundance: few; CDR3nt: TGTGCCAGCAGCTTAGAAGTTAGCGGGGGCACCGGGGAGCTGTTTTTT; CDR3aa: CASSLEVSGGTGELFF
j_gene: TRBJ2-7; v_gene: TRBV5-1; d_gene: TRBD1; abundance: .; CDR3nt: TGCGCCAGCAGCTTGTCAACAGGGGTGGCCTACGAGCAGTACTTC; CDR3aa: CASSLSTGVAYEQYF
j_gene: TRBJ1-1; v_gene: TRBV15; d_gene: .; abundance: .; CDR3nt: TGTGCCACCAGCAGAGAACAGATGAACACTGAAGCTTTCTTT; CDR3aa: CATSREQMNTEAFF
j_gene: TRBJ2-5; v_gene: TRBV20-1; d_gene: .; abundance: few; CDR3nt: TGCAGCCTCTGGGACGAACAAGAGACCCAGTACTTC; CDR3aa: CSLWDEQETQYF
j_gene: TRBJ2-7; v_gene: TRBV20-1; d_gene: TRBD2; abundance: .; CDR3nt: TGCAGTGCTGCTACTAGCGGGATCTCCTACGAGCAGTACTTC; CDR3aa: CSAATSGISYEQYF
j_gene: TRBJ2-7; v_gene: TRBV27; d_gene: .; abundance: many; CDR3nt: TGTGCCAGCAGTTTGAGGGAGAGATCCTACGAGCAGTACTTC; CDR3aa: CASSLRERSYEQYF
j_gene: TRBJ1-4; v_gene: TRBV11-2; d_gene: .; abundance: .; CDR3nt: TGTGCCAGCAGCCTAGGGAGTGCAACTAATGAAAAACTGTTTTTT; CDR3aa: CASSLGSATNEKLFF
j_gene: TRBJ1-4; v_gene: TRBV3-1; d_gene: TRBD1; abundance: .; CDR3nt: TGTGCCACCAGCCAGCAGGCCACCTGGACAGGGGGCCGCCAACTAAATGAAAAACTGTTTTTT; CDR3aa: CATSQQATWTGGRQLNEKLFF
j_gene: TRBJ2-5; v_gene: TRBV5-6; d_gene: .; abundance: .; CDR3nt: TGTGCCAGCAGCTTGAGATCTGGAGCCCTCGAGACCCAGTACTTC; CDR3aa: CASSLRSGALETQYF
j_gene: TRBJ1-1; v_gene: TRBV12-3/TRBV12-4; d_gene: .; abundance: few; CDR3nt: TGTGCCAGCTGGCTGAGGAACACTGAAGCTTTCTTT; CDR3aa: CASWLRNTEAFF
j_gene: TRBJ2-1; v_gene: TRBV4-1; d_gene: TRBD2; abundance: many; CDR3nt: TGCGCCAGCAGCCAAGAGACTAGCGGGAGGATTAATGAGCAGTTCTTC; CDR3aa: CASSQETSGRINEQFF